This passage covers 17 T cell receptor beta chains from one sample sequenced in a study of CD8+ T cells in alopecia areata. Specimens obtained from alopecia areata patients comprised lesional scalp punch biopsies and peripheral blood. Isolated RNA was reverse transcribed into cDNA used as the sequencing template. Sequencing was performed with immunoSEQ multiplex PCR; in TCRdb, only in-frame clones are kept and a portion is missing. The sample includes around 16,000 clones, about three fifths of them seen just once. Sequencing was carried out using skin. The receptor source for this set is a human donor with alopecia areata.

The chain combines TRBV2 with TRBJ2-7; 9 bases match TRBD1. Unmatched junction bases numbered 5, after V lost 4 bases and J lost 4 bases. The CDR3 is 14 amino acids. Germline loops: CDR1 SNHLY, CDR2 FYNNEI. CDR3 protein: CASSAGTGWYEQYF. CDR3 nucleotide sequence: TGTGCCAGCAGTGCTGGGACAGGGTGGTACGAGCAGTACTTC.

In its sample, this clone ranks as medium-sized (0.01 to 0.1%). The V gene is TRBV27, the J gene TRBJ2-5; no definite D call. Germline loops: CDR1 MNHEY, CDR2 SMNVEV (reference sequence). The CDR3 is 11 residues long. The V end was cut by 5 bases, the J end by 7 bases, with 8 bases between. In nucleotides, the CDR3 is TGTGCCAGCAGTACCTCCGGGACCCAGTACTTC. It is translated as CASSTSGTQYF.

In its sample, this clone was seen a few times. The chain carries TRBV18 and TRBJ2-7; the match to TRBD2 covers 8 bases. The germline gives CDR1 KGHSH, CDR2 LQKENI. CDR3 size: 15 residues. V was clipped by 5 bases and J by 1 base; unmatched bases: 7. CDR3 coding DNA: TGTGCCAGCTCATATACTAGCGGAGGATCCTACGAGCAGTACTTC. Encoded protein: CASSYTSGGSYEQYF. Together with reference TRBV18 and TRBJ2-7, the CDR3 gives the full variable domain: NAGVMQNPRHLVRRRGQEARLRCSPMKGHSHVYWYRQLPEEGLKFMVYLQKENIIDESGMPKERFSAEFPKEGPSILRIQQVVRGDSAAYFCASSYTSGGSYEQYFGPGTRLTVT.

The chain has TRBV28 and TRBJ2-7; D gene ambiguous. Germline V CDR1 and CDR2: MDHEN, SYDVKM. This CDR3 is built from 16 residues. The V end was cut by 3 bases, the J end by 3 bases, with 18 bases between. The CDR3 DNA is TGTGCCAGCAGTTTGGAACCGGTGGGGATTGGCTACGAGCAGTACTTC. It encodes CASSLEPVGIGYEQYF.

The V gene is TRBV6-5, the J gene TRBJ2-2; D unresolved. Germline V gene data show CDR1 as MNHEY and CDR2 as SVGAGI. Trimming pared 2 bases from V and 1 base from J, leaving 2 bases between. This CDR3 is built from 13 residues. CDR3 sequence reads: CASSYQNTGELFF. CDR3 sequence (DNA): TGTGCCAGCAGTTACCAGAACACCGGGGAGCTGTTTTTT.

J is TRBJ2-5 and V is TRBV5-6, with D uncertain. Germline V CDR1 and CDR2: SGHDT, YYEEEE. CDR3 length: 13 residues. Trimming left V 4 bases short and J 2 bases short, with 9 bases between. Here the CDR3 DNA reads TGTGCCAGCAGCATCCCTAGGCAAGAGACCCAGTACTTC. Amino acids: CASSIPRQETQYF.

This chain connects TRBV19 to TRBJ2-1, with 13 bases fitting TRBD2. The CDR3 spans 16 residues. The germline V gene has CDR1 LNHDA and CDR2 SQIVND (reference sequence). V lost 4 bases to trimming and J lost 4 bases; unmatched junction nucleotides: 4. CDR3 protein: CASSTPGLAGYNEQFF. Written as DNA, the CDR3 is TGTGCCAGTAGTACGCCGGGACTAGCGGGATACAATGAGCAGTTCTTC.

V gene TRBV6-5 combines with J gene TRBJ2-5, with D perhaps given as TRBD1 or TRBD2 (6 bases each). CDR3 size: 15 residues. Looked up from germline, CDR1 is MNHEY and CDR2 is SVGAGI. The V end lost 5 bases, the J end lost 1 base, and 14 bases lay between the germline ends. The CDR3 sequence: CASSPIRGLQETQYF. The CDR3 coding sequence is TGTGCCAGCAGTCCCATCAGGGGACTCCAAGAGACCCAGTACTTC.

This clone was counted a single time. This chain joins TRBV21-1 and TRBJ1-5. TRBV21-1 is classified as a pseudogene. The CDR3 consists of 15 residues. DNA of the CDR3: TGTGCCAGCAGCAAGGGAGGGGACTTCAATCAGCCCCAGCATTTT. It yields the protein CASSKGGDFNQPQHF.

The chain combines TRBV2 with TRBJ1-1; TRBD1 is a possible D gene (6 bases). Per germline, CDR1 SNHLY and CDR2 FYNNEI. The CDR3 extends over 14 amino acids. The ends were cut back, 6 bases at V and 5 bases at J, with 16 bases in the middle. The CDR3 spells CASSAAQGITEAFF. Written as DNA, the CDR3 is TGTGCCAGCAGCGCCGCACAGGGAATAACTGAAGCTTTCTTT.

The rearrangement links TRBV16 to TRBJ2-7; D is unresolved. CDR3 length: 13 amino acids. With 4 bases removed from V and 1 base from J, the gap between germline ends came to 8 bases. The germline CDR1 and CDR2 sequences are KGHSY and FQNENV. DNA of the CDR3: TGTGCCAGCAGCCGTGCAGATTCCTACGAGCAGTACTTC. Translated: CASSRADSYEQYF.

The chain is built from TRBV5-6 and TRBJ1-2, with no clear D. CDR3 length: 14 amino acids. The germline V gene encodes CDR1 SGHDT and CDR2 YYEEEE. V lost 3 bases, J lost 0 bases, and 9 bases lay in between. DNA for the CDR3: TGTGCCAGCAGCTCCTTTGGGGCTAACTATGGCTACACCTTC. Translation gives CASSSFGANYGYTF.

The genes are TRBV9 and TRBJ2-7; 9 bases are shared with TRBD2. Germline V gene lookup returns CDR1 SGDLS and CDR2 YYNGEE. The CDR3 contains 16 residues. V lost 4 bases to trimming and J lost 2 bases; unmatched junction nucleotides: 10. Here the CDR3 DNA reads TGTGCCAGCAGCCCAGGGATCCTAGCGGGGACCTACGAGCAGTACTTC. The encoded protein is CASSPGILAGTYEQYF.

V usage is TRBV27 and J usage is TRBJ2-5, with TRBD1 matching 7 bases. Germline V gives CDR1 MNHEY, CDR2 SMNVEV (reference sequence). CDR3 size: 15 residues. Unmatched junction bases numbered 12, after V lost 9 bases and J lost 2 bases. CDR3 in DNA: TGTGCCAGGATGTACGACAGGGTAGTGCAAGAGACCCAGTACTTC. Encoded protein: CARMYDRVVQETQYF.

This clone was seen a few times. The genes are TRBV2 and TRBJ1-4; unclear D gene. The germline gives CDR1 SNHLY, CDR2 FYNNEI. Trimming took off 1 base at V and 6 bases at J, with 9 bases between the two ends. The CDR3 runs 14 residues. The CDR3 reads CASSEGKGDEKLFF. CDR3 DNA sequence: TGTGCCAGCAGTGAAGGAAAGGGTGATGAAAAACTGTTTTTT.

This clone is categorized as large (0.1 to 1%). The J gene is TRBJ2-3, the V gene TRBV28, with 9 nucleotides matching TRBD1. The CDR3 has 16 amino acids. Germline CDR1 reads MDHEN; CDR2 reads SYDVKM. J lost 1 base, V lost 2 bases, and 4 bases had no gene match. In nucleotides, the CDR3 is TGTGCCAGCAGTTTACGAACAGGGGGCCGCACAGATACGCAGTATTTT. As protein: CASSLRTGGRTDTQYF.

CDR3 nucleotides: TGTGCCAGCAGCTTCGGGACCGGGACCTACGAGCAGTACTTC. Protein sequence: CASSFGTGTYEQYF. The chain links TRBV7-8 to TRBJ2-7; D assignment may be TRBD1 or TRBD2 (5 bases each). The germline V gene has CDR1 SGHVS and CDR2 FQNEAQ. This CDR3 contains 14 residues. With 3 bases removed from V and 2 bases from J, the gap between germline ends came to 11 bases. The whole variable domain, remainder taken from reference TRBV7-8 and TRBJ2-7, is GAGVSQSPRYKVAKRGQDVALRCDPISGHVSLFWYQQALGQGPEFLTYFQNEAQLDKSGLPSDRFFAERPEGSVSTLKIQRTQQEDSAVYLCASSFGTGTYEQYFGPGTRLTVT.